A selection of T cell receptor beta chains follows, all from one sample in a study of T cells in localized non-small cell lung cancer. The table came from immunoSEQ multiplex PCR; TCRdb's copy has only in-frame clones and leaves some out. The sample records about 24,000 clones, approximately 90% being singletons. The sample here was peripheral blood mononuclear cells, taken before any cancer treatment. These receptor sequences come from a woman aged 40-69 years with stage III lung adenocarcinoma. The CDR3 runs from the conserved cysteine through the conserved F or W. Fields, in order: V gene, J gene, CDR3 protein.

>TRBV6-1|TRBJ1-5
CATTSASSNQPQHF
>TRBV5-4|TRBJ1-1
CASSSRAMNTEAFF
>TRBV5-1|TRBJ1-1
CASSLTSVNTEAFF
>TRBV7-9|TRBJ1-6
CASRVDSPLHF
>TRBV2|TRBJ2-3
CASRQTSWDTDTQYF
>TRBV10-3|TRBJ2-1
CAIKTAGESSYNEQFF
>TRBV19|TRBJ2-2
CASSPGWQHTGELFF
>TRBV30|TRBJ2-7
CAWRGQGISYEQYF
>TRBV6-5|TRBJ1-2
CASTPAGVYGYTF
>TRBV30|TRBJ1-1
CAWSGRAEAFF
>TRBV30|TRBJ1-2
CYPGDYGYTF
>TRBV9|TRBJ2-1
CASSGRTSGSIADEQFF
>TRBV7-9|TRBJ1-4
CASSLGRAATNEKLFF
>TRBV19|TRBJ2-1
CASTGTAFVYNEQFF
>TRBV4-2|TRBJ1-2
CASSQDAEGLYGYTF
>TRBV5-1|TRBJ2-7
CASRSLTGSSEQYF
>TRBV29-1|TRBJ1-5
CSVGGQGGQPQHF
>TRBV2|TRBJ2-5
CASCPEGGLETQYF
>TRBV7-2|TRBJ2-7
CASSLAGLQLEQYF
>TRBV29-1|TRBJ2-5
CSVAVIGETQYF
>TRBV4-3|TRBJ1-2
CASSQGGGNYGYTF
>TRBV11-3|TRBJ2-7
CASSFGGRTYEQYF
>TRBV4-2|TRBJ2-7
CASSQEIAGGPGEQYF
>TRBV4-3|TRBJ2-1
CASSPSPTDLQFF
>TRBV6-1|TRBJ1-5
CASMRGWGEPQHF
>TRBV7-2|TRBJ1-6
CASSSIGYNSPLHF
>TRBV5-1|TRBJ2-5
CASSLGFETQYF
>TRBV7-9|TRBJ2-7
CASSLEIYEQYF
>TRBV2|TRBJ1-6
CASSGAGGNSPLHF
>TRBV4-1|TRBJ2-7
CASSMAGTPYEQYF
>TRBV25-1|TRBJ2-3
CASSEWAGGTDTQYF
>TRBV30|TRBJ1-5
CAWTPHGPLNQPQHF
>TRBV30|TRBJ1-3
CAWRDSGNTIYF
>TRBV7-8|TRBJ2-1
CASRGQKGYNEQFF
>TRBV7-9|TRBJ2-7
CASTPDGAGGEQYF
>TRBV14|TRBJ1-1
CASSQAGLNTEAFF
>TRBV18|TRBJ2-2
CASSPPAGTPATGELFF
>TRBV5-4|TRBJ2-7
CASSPESTLPWEQYF
>TRBV29-1|TRBJ1-1
CSARVRGTEAFF
>TRBV7-9|TRBJ2-1
CASSRTEASGGYNEQFF
>TRBV4-1|TRBJ2-3
CASSQVSAADTQYF
>TRBV6-5|TRBJ2-3
CASSYSGGRGSDTQYF
>TRBV29-1|TRBJ1-1
CSVEEVGGGHTEAFF